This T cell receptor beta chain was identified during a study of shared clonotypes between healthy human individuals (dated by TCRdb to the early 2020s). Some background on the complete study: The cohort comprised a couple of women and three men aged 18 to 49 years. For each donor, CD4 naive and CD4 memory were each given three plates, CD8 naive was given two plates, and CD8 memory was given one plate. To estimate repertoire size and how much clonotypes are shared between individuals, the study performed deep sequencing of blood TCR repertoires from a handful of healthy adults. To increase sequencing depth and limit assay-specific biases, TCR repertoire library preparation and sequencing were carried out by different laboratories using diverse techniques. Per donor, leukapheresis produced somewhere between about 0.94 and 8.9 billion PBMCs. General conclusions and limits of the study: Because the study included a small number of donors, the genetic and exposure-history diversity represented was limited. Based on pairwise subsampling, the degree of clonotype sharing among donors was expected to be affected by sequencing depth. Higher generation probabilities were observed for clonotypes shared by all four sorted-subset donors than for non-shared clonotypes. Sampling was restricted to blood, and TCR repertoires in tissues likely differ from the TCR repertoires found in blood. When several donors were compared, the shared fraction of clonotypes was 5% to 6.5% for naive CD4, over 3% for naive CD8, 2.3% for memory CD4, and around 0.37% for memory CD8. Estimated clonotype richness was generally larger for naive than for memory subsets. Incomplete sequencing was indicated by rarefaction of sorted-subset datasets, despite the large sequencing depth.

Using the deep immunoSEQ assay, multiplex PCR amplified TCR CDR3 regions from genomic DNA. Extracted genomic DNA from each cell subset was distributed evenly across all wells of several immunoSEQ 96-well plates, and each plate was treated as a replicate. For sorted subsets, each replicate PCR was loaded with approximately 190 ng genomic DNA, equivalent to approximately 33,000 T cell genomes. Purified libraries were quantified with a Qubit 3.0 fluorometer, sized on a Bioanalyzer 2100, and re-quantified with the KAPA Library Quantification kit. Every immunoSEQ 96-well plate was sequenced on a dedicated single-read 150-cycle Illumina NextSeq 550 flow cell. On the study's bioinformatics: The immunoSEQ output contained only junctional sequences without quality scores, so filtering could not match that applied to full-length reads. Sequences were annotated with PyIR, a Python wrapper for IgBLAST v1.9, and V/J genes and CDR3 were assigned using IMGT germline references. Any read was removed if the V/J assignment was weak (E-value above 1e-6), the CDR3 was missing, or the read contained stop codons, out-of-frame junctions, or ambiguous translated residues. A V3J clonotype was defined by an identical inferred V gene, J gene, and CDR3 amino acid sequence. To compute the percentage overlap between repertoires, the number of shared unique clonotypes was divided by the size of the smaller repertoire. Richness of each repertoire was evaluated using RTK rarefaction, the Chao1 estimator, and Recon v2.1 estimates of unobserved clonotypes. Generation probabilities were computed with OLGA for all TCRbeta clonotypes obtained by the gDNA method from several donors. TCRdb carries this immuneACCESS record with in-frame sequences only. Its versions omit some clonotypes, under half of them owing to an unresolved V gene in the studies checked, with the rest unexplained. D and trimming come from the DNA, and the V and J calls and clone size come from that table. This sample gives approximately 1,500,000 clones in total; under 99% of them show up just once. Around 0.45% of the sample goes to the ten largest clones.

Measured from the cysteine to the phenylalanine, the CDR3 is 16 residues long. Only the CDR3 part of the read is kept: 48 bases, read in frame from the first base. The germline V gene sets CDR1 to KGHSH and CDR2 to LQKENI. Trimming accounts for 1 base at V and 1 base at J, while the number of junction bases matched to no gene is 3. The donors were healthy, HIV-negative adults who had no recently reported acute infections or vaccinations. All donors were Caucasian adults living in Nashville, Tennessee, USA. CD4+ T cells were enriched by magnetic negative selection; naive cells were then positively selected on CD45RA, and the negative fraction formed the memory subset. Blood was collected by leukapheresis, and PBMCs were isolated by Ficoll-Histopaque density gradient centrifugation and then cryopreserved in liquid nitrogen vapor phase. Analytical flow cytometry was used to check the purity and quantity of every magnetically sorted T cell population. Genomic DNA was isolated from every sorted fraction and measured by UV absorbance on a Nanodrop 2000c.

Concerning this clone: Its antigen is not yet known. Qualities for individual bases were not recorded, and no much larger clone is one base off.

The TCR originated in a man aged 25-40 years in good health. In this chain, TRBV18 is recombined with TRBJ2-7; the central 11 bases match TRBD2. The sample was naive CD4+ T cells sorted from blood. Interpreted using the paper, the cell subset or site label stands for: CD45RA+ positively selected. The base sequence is TGTGCCAGCTCACCACTCGGACTAGCGGGTTCCTACGAGCAGTACTTC. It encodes CASSPLGLAGSYEQYF.